The 10 T cell receptor beta chains below come from one sample, sequenced in a study of blood T cells in healthy people across ages. Next came a second PCR, run for roughly 6 to 11 cycles, which used a sample-barcoded 5' primer along with a J-beta primer mix. Each CDR3 protein is one row after TCRdb ran MiXCR on the 5' RACE reads. Here the sample spans around 1,800,000 distinct CDR3 sequences, approximately 39% being singletons. The sequencing input was blood. Source of these receptors: a human donor in good health.

The chain carries TRBV4-1 and TRBJ2-7; no clear D gene. The closer fit of TRBJ2-5 to the DNA end suggests the J call may be wrong. The CDR3 consists of 13 residues. Per germline, CDR1 MGHRA and CDR2 YSYEKL. As DNA, the CDR3 is TGCGCCAGCAGCCAAGAGCTCGCTGGGACCCAGTACTTC. Translation gives CASSQELAGTQYF.

This chain links TRBV29-1 with TRBJ2-7, with 8 positions matching TRBD1. V was clipped by 8 bases and J by 5 bases; unmatched bases: 17. CDR1 and CDR2 (germline): SQVTM, ANQGSEA. The CDR3 contains 15 residues. CDR3 sequence: CSLRLRDRIVDEQYF. The CDR3 nucleotides read TGCAGCTTAAGACTTCGGGACAGGATCGTCGACGAGCAGTACTTC.

The chain carries TRBV7-2 and TRBJ2-3, with 8 bases matching TRBD2. With 3 bases clipped from V and 14 bases from J, the junction kept 10 bases outside the gene matches. Germline-derived CDR1 and CDR2 are SGHTA and FQGNSA. This CDR3 has 13 amino acids. Here the CDR3 reads CASSFLTAGGRYF. The CDR3 nucleotides read TGTGCCAGCAGCTTTTTAACGGCGGGGGGAAGGTATTTT.

This clonotype was counted many times. CDR3 sequence: CSVAEVETQYF. CDR3 sequence (DNA): TGCAGCGTTGCCGAGGTTGAGACCCAGTACTTC. The chain uses TRBV29-1 and TRBJ2-5; D is unresolved. The length of the CDR3 is 11 residues. Germline V gene lookup returns CDR1 SQVTM and CDR2 ANQGSEA. Deletions cut 4 bases from V and 5 bases from J, with 8 bases between.

This clonotype was observed a few times. V gene TRBV5-1 combines with J gene TRBJ1-4; 8 bases are shared with TRBD1. V shed 5 bases and J 4 bases; nucleotides not matched to a gene: 7. The CDR3 loop spans 15 amino acids. Germline V gene lookup returns CDR1 SGHRS and CDR2 YFSETQ. CDR3 region: CASSPDRGGNEKLFF. As DNA, the CDR3 is TGCGCCAGCAGTCCCGACAGGGGAGGTAATGAAAAACTGTTTTTT.

The chain joins TRBV20-1 to TRBJ2-1, with TRBD1 matching over 8 bases. Germline V gene lookup returns CDR1 DFQATT and CDR2 SNEGSKA (reference sequence). After removal of 4 bases from V and 10 bases from J, the junction contained 9 bases not matched to a gene. This CDR3 region has 13 residues. The CDR3 DNA reads as TGCAGTGCTACAGGGGGCAATTTTTGGGAGCAGTTCTTC. It translates to CSATGGNFWEQFF.

CDR3 sequence: CASSLFSRDEQFF. In nucleotides, the CDR3 is TGTGCCAGCAGTTTGTTCTCGCGGGATGAGCAGTTCTTC. The chain has TRBV12-3 or TRBV12-4 and TRBJ2-1, with D perhaps TRBD2 (5 bases). Trimming removed 3 bases at V and 8 bases at J, with 11 bases between. The CDR3 has 13 amino acids.

This chain connects TRBV5-5 to TRBJ2-1; D is unclear. The CDR3 consists of 16 residues. V was shortened by 1 base and J by 1 base, with 12 bases between the two germline ends. From germline, CDR1 is SGHKS and CDR2 YYEKEE (reference sequence). The CDR3 loop reads CASSLRAALSYNEQFF. The CDR3 bases are TGTGCCAGCAGCTTGAGGGCCGCTTTATCCTACAATGAGCAGTTCTTC.

In regard to this clonotype: Its ends do not fully match the called genes, so a read error is possible. The genes are TRBV29-1 and TRBJ2-1, with no clear D. CDR1 and CDR2 from the germline V gene are SQVTM and ANQGSEA. The CDR3 consists of 15 residues. In DNA, the CDR3 is TGCAGCGTTGAGTATAGGGCGGATTCCTACAATGAGCAGGTCTTC. It translates to CSVEYRADSYNEQVF.

This clonotype was counted at least ten times. An end of the junction differs from the germline gene, which may be a read error. V usage is TRBV5-1 and J usage is TRBJ2-5; 10 bases are a match to TRBD1. Germline V gene data show CDR1 as SGHRS and CDR2 as YFSETQ. The CDR3 is 15 residues long. The CDR3: CASSLGTGDQETQYF. The CDR3 DNA sequence: TGTGCCAGCAGTTTAGGGACAGGGGACCAAGAGACCCAGTACTTC.